The TCR beta chain under discussion was sequenced for a study of cytomegalovirus exposure and HLA in healthy donors. Overall study: Earlier results showed approximately 120 million unique TCR beta sequences derived from roughly 180 million T cells. General study points: The classifier reportedly diagnosed cytomegalovirus status with high specificity and sensitivity.

This CDR3 spans 12 amino acids. The germline gives CDR1 MDHEN, CDR2 SYDVKM. Trimming took 7 bases from V and 4 from J, leaving 9 bases between them. Unrecorded immune exposures were likely, despite nominal health at sampling. The PCR contained 60 Vbeta and 13 Jbeta primers. TCRdb's table, derived via immunoSEQ multiplex PCR, lists solely in-frame clones and lacks some. Altogether 100,000 to 150,000 clones are present, roughly 18% being singletons, with the ten largest covering approximately 2.9%. Points on this clone: The antigen remains unidentified.

Source material: PBMCs. The clonotype comes from a female donor in good health and CMV-seropositive. V and J are TRBV28 and TRBJ2-3; perhaps TRBD2 as D (5 bases). The CDR3: CASMRRPDTQYF. In DNA form, the CDR3 reads TGTGCCAGCATGAGGAGGCCAGATACGCAGTATTTT.